This T cell receptor beta chain derives from a study of early T cells in non-severe SARS-CoV-2 infection. The TCR library protocol was used to attach unique molecular identifiers. These identifiers were attached to individual cDNA molecules. TCRdb reprocessed the 5' RACE reads with MiXCR, giving one entry per CDR3 protein. The table shows roughly 48,000 distinct CDR3 sequences, with around 6% occurring only once. This clonotype showed up many times. The germline V gene has CDR1 SGDLS and CDR2 YYNGEE. The V end was cut by 0 bases, the J end by 5 bases, with 6 bases between. This CDR3 has 13 amino acids.

Material: whole blood. This sequence joins TRBV9 and TRBJ2-4, with a tentative D call TRBD1 (6 bases). The sequence was collected from an adult who was a healthcare worker with PCR-confirmed SARS-CoV-2 infection or an uninfected control (not recorded which). DNA for the CDR3: TGTGCCAGCAGCGTAGGACAGGAAAACATTCAGTACTTC. It specifies CASSVGQENIQYF.